This record concerns one TCR beta chain sequence. Its matching antigen is unknown. UMIs and sample barcodes were carried by the TCR alpha and TCR beta cDNA libraries that 5'RACE produced using constant-segment primers. TCRdb called the 5' RACE reads again in MiXCR, with one record for every CDR3 protein. The sample has approximately 190,000 distinct CDR3 sequences; about 16% are singletons. This specimen comes from a study of T-cell memory formation after mild COVID-19. Study-wide results and caveats: CD4/CD8 balance held among clones contracting day 15 to 85, and later expanders leaned CD4+. The finding that pre-infection memory included some responding clones suggested that cross-reactive memory joined.

The CDR3 is 15 residues long. Per germline, CDR1 SGHDT and CDR2 YYEEEE. Trimming removed 3 bases at V and 0 bases at J, with 9 bases between. Material for sequencing was PBMCs or a T cell subset sorted from them (not recorded which). The TCR sequence derives from an adult woman who had mild COVID-19 (a few samples of this study predate the infection). Cell type and time point are not known. The J gene is TRBJ1-4, the V gene TRBV5-6; D is uncertain. The CDR3 loop is CASSSRRSTNEKLFF. CDR3 DNA: TGTGCCAGCAGCTCTAGGAGGTCAACTAATGAAAAACTGTTTTTT.